This T cell receptor beta chain was profiled in a study of cytomegalovirus exposure and HLA in healthy donors. Across the whole study: Previous work identified some 120 million unique TCR beta sequences from about 200 million T cells.

The PCR was carried out with 60 Vbeta primers and 13 Jbeta primers. The table came from immunoSEQ multiplex PCR; TCRdb's copy has only in-frame clones and leaves some out. The data show about 170,000 clones, 85% seen once. Trimming pared 2 bases from V and 0 bases from J, leaving 8 bases between. The CDR3 consists of 15 residues. Germline assignment: CDR1 SNHLY and CDR2 FYNNEI. Overall study findings and caveats: A further, later analysis showed that HLA-associated TCR beta chains (compared with equally common others) were more clonally expanded.

With regard to this clone: Antigen: not known.

The TCR was taken from a boy younger than 10 in good health and CMV-seronegative. The material sequenced was PBMCs. This chain uses TRBV2 with TRBJ2-4; the D gene is possibly TRBD2 (6 bases). The CDR3 loop is CASSEYGRAKNIQYF. The CDR3 nucleotides are TGTGCCAGCAGTGAATACGGGAGAGCCAAAAACATTCAGTACTTC.